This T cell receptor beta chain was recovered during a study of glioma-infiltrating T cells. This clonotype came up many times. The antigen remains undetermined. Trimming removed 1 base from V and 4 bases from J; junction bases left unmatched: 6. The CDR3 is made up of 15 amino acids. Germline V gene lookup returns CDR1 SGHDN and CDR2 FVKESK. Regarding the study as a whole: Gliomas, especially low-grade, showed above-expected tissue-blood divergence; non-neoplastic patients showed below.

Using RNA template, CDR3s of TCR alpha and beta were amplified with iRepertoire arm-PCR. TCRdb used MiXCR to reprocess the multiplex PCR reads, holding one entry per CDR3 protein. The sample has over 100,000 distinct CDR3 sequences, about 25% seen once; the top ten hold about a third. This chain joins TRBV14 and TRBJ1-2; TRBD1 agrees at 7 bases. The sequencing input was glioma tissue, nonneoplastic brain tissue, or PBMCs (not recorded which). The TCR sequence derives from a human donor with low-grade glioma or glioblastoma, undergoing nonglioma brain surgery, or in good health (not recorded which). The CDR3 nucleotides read TGTGCCAGCAGCCAAGGAGGGGGCGCAGGCTATGGCTACACCTTC. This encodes CASSQGGGAGYGYTF.